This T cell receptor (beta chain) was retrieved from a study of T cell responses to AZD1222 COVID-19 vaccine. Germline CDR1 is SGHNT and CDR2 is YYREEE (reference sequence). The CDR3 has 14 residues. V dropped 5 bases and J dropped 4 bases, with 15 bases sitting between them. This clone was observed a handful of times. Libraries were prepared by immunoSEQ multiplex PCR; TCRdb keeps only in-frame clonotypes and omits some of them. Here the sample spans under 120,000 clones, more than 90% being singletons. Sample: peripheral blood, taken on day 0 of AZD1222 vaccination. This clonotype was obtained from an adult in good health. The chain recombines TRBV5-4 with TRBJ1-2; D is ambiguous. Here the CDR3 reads CASRTLGGFYGYTF. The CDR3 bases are TGTGCCAGCAGAACCTTGGGAGGATTCTATGGCTACACCTTC.